A selection of T cell receptor beta chains follows, all from one sample in a study of T-cell reconstitution after alpha-beta-depleted transplantation in children. TCRdb reprocessed the PCR reads via MiXCR and lists one record per CDR3 protein. Among about 350,000 distinct CDR3 sequences, 13% were seen once, and the ten largest hold approximately 4.3%. This specimen consisted of PBMCs, obtained from the stem cell graft. These receptors were taken from a human donor who donated a stem cell graft to a child with Fanconi anemia. CDR3s include the opening cysteine and the closing phenylalanine or tryptophan. The order of the fields is J gene, V gene, D gene, clone size, CDR3 protein, CDR3 DNA. A D gene is named only where the DNA matches it firmly. Clone size is stated in some rows and not others, as once, few, many or a class when expanded.

>TRBJ2-3|TRBV20-1|NA|many
CSARDKDAQYF
TGCAGTGCTAGAGATAAGGACGCGCAGTATTTT
>TRBJ1-5|TRBV12-3/TRBV12-4|TRBD1|many
CASSSTTGYSQHF
TGTGCCAGCAGTTCCACGACAGGGTATTCCCAGCATTTT
>TRBJ1-4|TRBV5-1|NA|few
CASSAQGVEKLFF
TGCGCCAGCAGCGCCCAGGGTGTGGAAAAACTGTTTTTT
>TRBJ1-1|TRBV20-1|NA|few
CSARAGPGAEAFF
TGCAGTGCTAGAGCAGGGCCAGGCGCTGAAGCTTTCTTT
>TRBJ2-2|TRBV18|NA|many
CASTLTQGRDTGELFF
TGTGCCAGCACCCTAACACAGGGCCGAGACACCGGGGAGCTGTTTTTT
>TRBJ2-3|TRBV27|NA|NA
CASSLLRAGTDTQYF
TGTGCCAGCAGTTTATTAAGGGCCGGCACAGATACGCAGTATTTT
>TRBJ2-3|TRBV20-1|TRBD1|many
CSARGQGGDTQYF
TGCAGTGCTAGGGGACAGGGTGGAGATACGCAGTATTTT
>TRBJ2-7|TRBV5-6|NA|NA
CASSLESVHSF
TGTGCCAGCAGCTTGGAGTCAGTCCACTCCTTC
>TRBJ2-3|TRBV20-1|TRBD2|few
CSATRLAGGRDTQYF
TGCAGTGCTACCCGACTAGCGGGGGGTCGGGATACGCAGTATTTT
>TRBJ2-1|TRBV7-8|TRBD1|NA
CASSFTGVGGEQFF
TGTGCCAGCAGCTTCACAGGGGTTGGGGGTGAGCAGTTCTTC
>TRBJ2-7|TRBV11-3|NA|few
CASSSRTSDEQYF
TGTGCCAGCAGCTCAAGGACAAGCGACGAGCAGTACTTC
>TRBJ1-1|TRBV4-3|TRBD1|NA
CASSRDRVNAEAFF
TGCGCCAGCAGCCGAGACAGGGTGAACGCTGAAGCTTTCTTT
>TRBJ2-4|TRBV5-1|NA|NA
CASRRTELKGIQYF
TGCGCCAGCAGAAGGACAGAACTGAAGGGCATTCAGTACTTC
>TRBJ1-1|TRBV10-3|NA|NA
CAISEGPLMAEAFF
TGTGCCATCAGTGAAGGGCCACTGATGGCTGAAGCTTTCTTT
>TRBJ1-3|TRBV5-6|NA|many
CASSLGLVSGNTIYF
TGTGCCAGCAGCCTTGGATTGGTCTCTGGAAACACCATATATTTT
>TRBJ2-7|TRBV7-3|TRBD2|many
CASSLNSGGAGQYF
TGTGCCAGCAGCTTAAATAGCGGGGGGGCCGGACAGTACTTC
>TRBJ2-1|TRBV20-1|NA|few
CSARDLKTSYNEQFF
TGCAGTGCTAGAGATCTAAAGACCTCCTACAATGAGCAGTTCTTC
>TRBJ1-1|TRBV5-1|NA|many
CASSPAGALGTEAFF
TGCGCCAGCAGCCCCGCAGGGGCCCTCGGCACTGAAGCTTTCTTT
>TRBJ2-2|TRBV12-3/TRBV12-4|NA|many
CASSTVTGELFF
TGTGCCAGCAGTACCGTCACCGGGGAGCTGTTTTTT
>TRBJ2-2|TRBV6-1|NA|many
CASSPLREGELFF
TGTGCCAGCAGTCCGCTCAGGGAAGGGGAGCTGTTTTTT
>TRBJ1-1|TRBV4-3|NA|NA
CASSFGRGTEAFF
TGCGCCAGCAGCTTTGGGAGGGGCACTGAAGCTTTCTTT
>TRBJ1-4|TRBV29-1|NA|many
CSVQQGREKLFF
TGCAGCGTACAGCAGGGACGTGAAAAACTGTTTTTT
>TRBJ1-3|TRBV28|NA|few
CASRTPISGNTIYF
TGTGCCAGCAGGACCCCAATTTCTGGAAACACCATATATTTT
>TRBJ1-2|TRBV12-3/TRBV12-4|NA|NA
CASSPWDRGGYTF
TGTGCCAGCAGTCCCTGGGACCGCGGAGGCTACACCTTC
>TRBJ2-2|TRBV5-1|TRBD2|many
CASSLVSGGIAGELFF
TGCGCCAGCAGCTTGGTCAGCGGGGGGATCGCCGGGGAGCTGTTTTTT
>TRBJ1-2|TRBV18|NA|few
CASSPRDRSYGYTF
TGTGCCAGCTCACCTCGCGACAGGAGCTATGGCTACACCTTC
>TRBJ2-1|TRBV5-1|NA|NA
CASSLWTDDNEQFF
TGCGCCAGCAGCCTTTGGACAGACGACAATGAGCAGTTCTTC
>TRBJ1-1|TRBV12-3/TRBV12-4|TRBD1|few
CASSRPRDRSNTEAFF
TGTGCCAGCAGTCGACCTCGGGACAGGTCGAACACTGAAGCTTTCTTT
>TRBJ2-1|TRBV3-1|NA|few
CASSHLTVEQFF
TGTGCCAGCAGCCACCTGACAGTAGAGCAGTTCTTC
>TRBJ1-1|TRBV12-5|NA|NA
CASGLAGDTEAFF
TGTGCTAGTGGTTTGGCGGGGGATACTGAAGCTTTCTTT
>TRBJ2-3|TRBV4-3|NA|NA
CASSHRETTDTQYF
TGCGCCAGCAGCCACCGGGAAACCACAGATACGCAGTATTTT
>TRBJ2-1|TRBV7-2|NA|NA
CASSFPGAGSYNEQFF
TGTGCCAGCAGCTTCCCGGGGGCAGGCTCCTACAATGAGCAGTTCTTC
>TRBJ1-2|TRBV30|NA|many
CAWSGVPTGGYTF
TGTGCCTGGAGCGGGGTTCCTACCGGAGGCTACACCTTC
>TRBJ2-1|TRBV15|TRBD1|NA
CATSNRGVYNEQFF
TGTGCCACCAGCAACAGGGGGGTCTACAATGAGCAGTTCTTC
>TRBJ2-1|TRBV11-2|TRBD2|many
CASRGLAGGQGEFF
TGTGCCAGCAGAGGACTAGCGGGGGGGCAGGGAGAGTTCTTC
>TRBJ1-1|TRBV7-2|NA|NA
CASSPSIKGSSGTEAFF
TGTGCCAGCAGCCCCTCTATAAAGGGGTCGAGCGGCACTGAAGCTTTCTTT
>TRBJ2-1|TRBV29-1|TRBD1|many
CSVRGTESSYNEQFF
TGCAGCGTCCGAGGGACAGAAAGCTCCTACAATGAGCAGTTCTTC
>TRBJ2-7|TRBV7-8|NA|many
CASSLGHSSYEQYF
TGTGCCAGCAGCTTAGGTCACAGCTCCTACGAGCAGTACTTC
>TRBJ1-1|TRBV2|NA|few
CASTWQRLNTEAFF
TGTGCCAGCACTTGGCAGCGGCTGAACACTGAAGCTTTCTTT
>TRBJ2-5|TRBV6-2/TRBV6-3|NA|NA
CASNLNLQETQYF
TGTGCCAGCAATCTTAACCTCCAAGAGACCCAGTACTTC
>TRBJ2-3|TRBV7-9|NA|many
CASSITERTDTQYF
TGTGCCAGCAGCATTACAGAACGCACAGATACGCAGTATTTT
>TRBJ2-3|TRBV5-1|NA|NA
CASSLEGSSTDTQYF
TGCGCCAGCAGCTTGGAGGGGAGCAGTACAGATACGCAGTATTTT
>TRBJ2-5|TRBV5-5|TRBD1|NA
CASSPRQGVWETQYF
TGTGCCAGCAGCCCCCGGCAGGGGGTTTGGGAGACCCAGTACTTC
>TRBJ2-3|TRBV5-6|NA|few
CASSFPQSTDTQYF
TGTGCCAGCAGCTTTCCACAGTCCACAGATACGCAGTATTTT
>TRBJ2-3|TRBV18|NA|few
CASSPPRIRADTQYF
TGTGCCAGCTCACCACCGAGGATTCGGGCAGATACGCAGTATTTT
>TRBJ1-5|TRBV7-2|TRBD1|few
CASSLDSRGQGQPQHF
TGTGCCAGCAGCTTAGATAGCAGGGGGCAAGGTCAGCCCCAGCATTTT
>TRBJ2-1|TRBV19|NA|many
CASSRDVEVNEQFF
TGTGCCAGTAGCAGGGACGTGGAAGTGAATGAGCAGTTCTTC
>TRBJ2-2|TRBV10-3|TRBD1|many
CAISPDRDTGELFF
TGTGCCATCAGTCCGGACAGGGACACCGGGGAGCTGTTTTTT
>TRBJ2-1|TRBV24-1|NA|many
CATSEWYNEQFF
TGTGCCACCAGTGAATGGTACAATGAGCAGTTCTTC
>TRBJ1-2|TRBV3-1|TRBD1|few
CASSTRQGYGYTF
TGTGCCAGCAGCACCCGACAGGGGTATGGCTACACCTTC
>TRBJ2-5|TRBV6-2/TRBV6-3|NA|many
CASSYSEKTQYF
TGTGCCAGCAGTTACTCGGAGAAGACCCAGTACTTC
>TRBJ2-5|TRBV7-9|NA|NA
CASSATGTLGETQYF
TGTGCCAGCAGCGCCACCGGGACCCTAGGAGAGACCCAGTACTTC
>TRBJ1-1|TRBV7-2|NA|few
CASSSQQRQMNTEAFF
TGTGCCAGCAGCTCGCAACAGAGGCAAATGAACACTGAAGCTTTCTTT
>TRBJ1-1|TRBV29-1|NA|few
CSVTGWLNTEAFF
TGCAGCGTCACAGGGTGGTTAAACACTGAAGCTTTCTTT
>TRBJ2-7|TRBV30|NA|few
CAWSVQPDSYEQYF
TGTGCCTGGAGTGTACAGCCCGACTCCTACGAGCAGTACTTC
>TRBJ2-2|TRBV4-2|NA|many
CASSQLPGKPDELFF
TGTGCCAGCAGCCAACTCCCCGGAAAACCTGATGAGCTGTTTTTT
>TRBJ1-1|TRBV7-2|TRBD1|many
CASSFDRADTEAFF
TGTGCCAGCAGCTTTGACAGGGCGGACACTGAAGCTTTCTTT
>TRBJ1-1|TRBV5-1|NA|few
CASSKTPGPTNTEAFF
TGCGCCAGCAGCAAAACACCGGGACCGACGAACACTGAAGCTTTCTTT
>TRBJ2-3|TRBV7-6|NA|NA
CASSTASTDTQYF
TGTGCCAGCAGCACCGCGAGCACAGATACGCAGTATTTT
>TRBJ1-6|TRBV7-8|NA|NA
CASSLSSSQGSSPLHF
TGTGCCAGCAGCTTATCCTCGTCGCAGGGATCTTCACCCCTCCACTTT